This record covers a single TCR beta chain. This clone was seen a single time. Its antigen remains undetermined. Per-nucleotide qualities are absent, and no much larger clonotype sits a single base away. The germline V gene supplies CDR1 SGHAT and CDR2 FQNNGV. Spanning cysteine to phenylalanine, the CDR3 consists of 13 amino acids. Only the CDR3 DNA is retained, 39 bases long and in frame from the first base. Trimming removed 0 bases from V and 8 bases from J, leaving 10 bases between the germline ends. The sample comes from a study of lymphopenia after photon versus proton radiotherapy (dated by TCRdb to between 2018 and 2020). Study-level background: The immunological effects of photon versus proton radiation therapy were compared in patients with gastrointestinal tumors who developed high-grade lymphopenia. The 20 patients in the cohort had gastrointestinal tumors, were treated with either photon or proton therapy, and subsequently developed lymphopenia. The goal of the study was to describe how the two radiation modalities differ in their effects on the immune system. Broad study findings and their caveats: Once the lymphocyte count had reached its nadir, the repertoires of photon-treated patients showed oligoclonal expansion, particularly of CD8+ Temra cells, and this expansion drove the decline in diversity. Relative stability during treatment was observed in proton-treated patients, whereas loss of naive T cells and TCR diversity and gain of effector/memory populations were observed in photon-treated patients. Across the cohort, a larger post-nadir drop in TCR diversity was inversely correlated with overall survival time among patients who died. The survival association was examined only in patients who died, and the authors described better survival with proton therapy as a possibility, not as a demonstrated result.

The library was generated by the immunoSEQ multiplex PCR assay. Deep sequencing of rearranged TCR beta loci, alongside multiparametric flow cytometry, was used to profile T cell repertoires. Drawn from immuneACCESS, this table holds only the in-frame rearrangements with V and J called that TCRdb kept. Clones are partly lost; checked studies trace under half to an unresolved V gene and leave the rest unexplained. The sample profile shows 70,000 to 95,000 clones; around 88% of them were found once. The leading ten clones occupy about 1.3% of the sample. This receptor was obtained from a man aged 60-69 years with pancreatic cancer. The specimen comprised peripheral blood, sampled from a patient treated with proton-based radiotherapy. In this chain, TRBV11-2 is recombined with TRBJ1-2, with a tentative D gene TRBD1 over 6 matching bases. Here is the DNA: TGTGCCAGCAGCTTAGATAACAGGGTCGGCTACACCTTC. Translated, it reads CASSLDNRVGYTF.